What follows are 8 T cell receptor beta chains derived from one specimen sequenced in a study of beta chain features in type 1 diabetes. The entirety of the isolated RNA underwent reverse transcription, so expressed TCRB transcripts were sequenced. The protocol was immunoSEQ multiplex PCR, while the TCRdb copy is restricted to in-frame clones and leaves out a portion. The sample shows 130,000 or so clones, approximately 10% of them seen only once. Sequencing used central memory CD4+ T cells from blood. The source is a middle-aged woman in good health.

The rearrangement links TRBV6-6 to TRBJ2-7; 7 nucleotides line up with TRBD1. The CDR3 contains 15 residues. The V gene's germline CDR1 is MNHNY and CDR2 SVGAGI (reference sequence). The V and J ends lost 5 bases and 2 bases, in that order; junction bases with no gene match: 9. The CDR3 region has the DNA TGTGCCAGCAGTGTTCCCAGGGGACAGACCTACGAGCAGTACTTC. It is translated as CASSVPRGQTYEQYF.

This clone was counted between two and nine times. This sequence joins TRBV27 and TRBJ2-3; D is perhaps TRBD2 (6 bases). The ends were cut back, 6 bases at V and 3 bases at J, with 22 bases in the middle. Per the germline V gene, CDR1 is MNHEY and CDR2 is SMNVEV (reference sequence). The CDR3 totals 17 residues. This chain's CDR3 is CASSPGLRLGDTDTQYF. The CDR3 DNA sequence: TGTGCCAGCAGCCCGGGACTCCGCTTGGGCGATACAGATACGCAGTATTTT.

A word on this clone: One end of the junction is discordant with germline, which a read error may explain. The CDR3 DNA reads TGTGCCAGCTCACCAATGGGACAGGGCATTCAGTCCCAGCATTTT. It specifies CASSPMGQGIQSQHF. The J gene is TRBJ1-5, the V gene TRBV18, with 9 bases lining up with TRBD1. CDR1 KGHSH and CDR2 LQKENI come from the germline V gene. This CDR3 is built from 15 residues.

This clone was counted a few times. The chain uses TRBV7-2 and TRBJ1-2, with D perhaps TRBD1 (5 bases). This CDR3 spans 14 amino acids. The V gene's germline CDR1 is SGHTA and CDR2 FQGNSA. Trimming left V 3 bases short and J 8 bases short, with 16 bases between. As DNA, the CDR3 is TGTGCCAGCAGCTTGGACACTGAAGTAAGCGGCTACACCTTC. Protein: CASSLDTEVSGYTF.

This clone was seen a few times. The V call is TRBV19, the J call TRBJ1-2, with D possibly being TRBD1 (6 bases). Trimming removed 9 bases from V and 4 bases from J, with 21 bases in between. In germline, CDR1 is LNHDA, CDR2 SQIVND (reference sequence). This CDR3 has 15 amino acids. CDR3 coding DNA: TGTGCCAGCAACAAAGACACAGGGTTCTTCTATGGCTACACCTTC. The encoded protein is CASNKDTGFFYGYTF.

This clone was counted only a few times. The chain links TRBV5-6 to TRBJ1-1; D is perhaps TRBD1 (5 bases). Germline loops: CDR1 SGHDT, CDR2 YYEEEE. Trimming removed 1 base at V and 0 bases at J, with 13 bases between. The CDR3 is made up of 16 amino acids. CDR3 sequence reads: CASSLYGTFMNTEAFF. DNA of the CDR3: TGTGCCAGCAGCTTGTACGGGACTTTCATGAACACTGAAGCTTTCTTT.

The DNA for the CDR3 is TGTGCCAGCAGATCGACAGGGGGCAACTATGGCTACACCTTC. It codes for CASRSTGGNYGYTF. This chain joins TRBV6-5 and TRBJ1-2; 10 positions agree with TRBD1. Germline V CDR1 and CDR2: MNHEY, SVGAGI. This CDR3 spans 14 amino acids. The junction had 3 bases not matched to a gene; V was cut back by 6 bases and J by 2 bases.

The chain links TRBV2 to TRBJ1-5; D may be TRBD1 (5 bases). The germline V gene encodes CDR1 SNHLY and CDR2 FYNNEI. The CDR3 spans 14 residues. V was pared by 1 base and J by 7 bases, with 11 bases between. The CDR3 reads CASSEVQGSQPQHF. In DNA form, the CDR3 reads TGTGCCAGCAGTGAAGTGCAGGGTAGCCAGCCCCAGCATTTT.